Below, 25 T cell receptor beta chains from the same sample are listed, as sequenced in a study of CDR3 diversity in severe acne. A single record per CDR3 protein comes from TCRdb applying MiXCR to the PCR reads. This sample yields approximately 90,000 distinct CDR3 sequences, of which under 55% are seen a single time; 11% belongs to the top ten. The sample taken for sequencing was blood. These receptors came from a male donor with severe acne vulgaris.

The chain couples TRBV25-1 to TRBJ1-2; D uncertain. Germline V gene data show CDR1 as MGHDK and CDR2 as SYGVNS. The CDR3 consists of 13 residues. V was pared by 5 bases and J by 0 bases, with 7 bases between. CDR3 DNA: TGTGCCAGCAGTTTTACAACTAACTATGGCTACACCTTC. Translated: CASSFTTNYGYTF.

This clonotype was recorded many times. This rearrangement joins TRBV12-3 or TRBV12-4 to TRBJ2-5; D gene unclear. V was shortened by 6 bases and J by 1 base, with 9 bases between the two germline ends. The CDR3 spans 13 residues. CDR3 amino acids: CASSRPPQETQYF. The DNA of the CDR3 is TGTGCCAGCAGCCGCCCCCCCCAAGAGACCCAGTACTTC.

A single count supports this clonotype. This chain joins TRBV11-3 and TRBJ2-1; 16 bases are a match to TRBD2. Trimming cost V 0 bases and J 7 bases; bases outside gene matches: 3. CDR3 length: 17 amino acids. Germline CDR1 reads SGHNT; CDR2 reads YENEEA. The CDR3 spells CASSLEGLAGGRNEQFF. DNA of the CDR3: TGTGCCAGCAGCTTAGAGGGACTAGCGGGAGGGAGAAATGAGCAGTTCTTC.

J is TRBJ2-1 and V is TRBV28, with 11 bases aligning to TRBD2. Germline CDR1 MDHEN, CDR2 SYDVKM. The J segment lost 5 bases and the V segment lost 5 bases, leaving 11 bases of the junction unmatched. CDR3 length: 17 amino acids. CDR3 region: CASSEGWASGGHNEQFF. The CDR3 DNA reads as TGTGCCAGCAGTGAAGGGTGGGCTAGCGGGGGGCACAATGAGCAGTTCTTC.

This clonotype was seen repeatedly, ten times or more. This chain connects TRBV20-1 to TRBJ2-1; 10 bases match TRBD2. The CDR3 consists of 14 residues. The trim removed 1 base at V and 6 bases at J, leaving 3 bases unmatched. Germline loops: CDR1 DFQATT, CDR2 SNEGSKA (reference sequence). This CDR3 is CSARGLAGGNEQFF. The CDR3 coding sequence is TGCAGTGCTAGAGGGTTAGCGGGAGGCAATGAGCAGTTCTTC.

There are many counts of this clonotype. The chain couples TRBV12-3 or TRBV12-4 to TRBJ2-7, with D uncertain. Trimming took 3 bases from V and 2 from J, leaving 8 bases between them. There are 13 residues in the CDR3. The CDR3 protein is CASSFSGTYEQYF. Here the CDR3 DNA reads TGTGCCAGCAGTTTTTCTGGGACCTACGAGCAGTACTTC.

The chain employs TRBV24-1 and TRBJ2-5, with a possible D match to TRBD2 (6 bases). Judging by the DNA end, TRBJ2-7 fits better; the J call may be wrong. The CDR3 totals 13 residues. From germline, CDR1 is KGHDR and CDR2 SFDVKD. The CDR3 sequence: CATSEGLRGEQYF. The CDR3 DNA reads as TGTGCCACCAGTGAGGGACTCCGGGGCGAGCAGTACTTC.

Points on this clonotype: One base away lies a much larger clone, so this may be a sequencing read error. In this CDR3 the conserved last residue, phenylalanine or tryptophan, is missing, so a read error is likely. CDR3 amino acids: CAISNGTSGGSTDTQYS. CDR3 DNA sequence: TGTGCCATCAGTAATGGGACTAGCGGGGGGAGCACAGATACGCAGTATTCT. This chain uses TRBV10-3 with TRBJ2-3, with TRBD2 identical over 15 bases. The CDR3 has 17 residues. Unmatched junction bases numbered 3, after V lost 5 bases and J lost 0 bases. Germline-derived CDR1 and CDR2 are ENHRY and SYGVKD.

CDR3 coding DNA: TGTGCCAGCAGCTTAGCGGCCCCGAAGCAGTACTTC. Residues: CASSLAAPKQYF. The chain uses TRBV7-2 and TRBJ2-7; D remains ambiguous. The CDR3 length is 12 residues. Trimming shortened V by 0 bases and J by 8 bases, and 8 bases separated the two germline ends. Germline CDR1 is SGHTA and CDR2 is FQGNSA.

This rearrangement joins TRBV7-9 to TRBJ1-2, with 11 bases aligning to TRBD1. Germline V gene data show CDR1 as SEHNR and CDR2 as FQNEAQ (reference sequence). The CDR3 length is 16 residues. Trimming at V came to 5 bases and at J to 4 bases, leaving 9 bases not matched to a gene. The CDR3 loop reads CASSAPLDRGLYGYTF. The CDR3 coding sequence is TGTGCCAGCAGCGCTCCATTGGACAGGGGGCTCTATGGCTACACCTTC.

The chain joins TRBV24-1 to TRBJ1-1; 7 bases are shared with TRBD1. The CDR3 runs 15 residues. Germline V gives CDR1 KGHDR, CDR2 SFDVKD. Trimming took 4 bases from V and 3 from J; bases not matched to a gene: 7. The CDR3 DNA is TGTGCCACCAGTGACAAGACAGGGCCTTACACTGAAGCTTTCTTT. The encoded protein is CATSDKTGPYTEAFF.

The CDR3 spells CASSLSGVASGNSPLHF. CDR3 DNA: TGTGCCAGCAGCTTATCGGGCGTTGCATCGGGGAATTCACCCCTCCACTTT. The chain combines TRBV11-1 with TRBJ1-6; D not resolved. CDR1 and CDR2 from the germline V gene are SGHAT and FQDESV (reference sequence). The CDR3 sequence is 17 residues long. With 2 bases removed from V and 7 bases from J, the gap between germline ends came to 18 bases.

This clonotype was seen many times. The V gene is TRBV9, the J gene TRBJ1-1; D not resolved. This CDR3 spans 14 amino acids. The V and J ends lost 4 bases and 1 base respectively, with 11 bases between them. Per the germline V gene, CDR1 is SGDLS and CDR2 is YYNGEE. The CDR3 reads CASSPTPGNTEAFF. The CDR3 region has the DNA TGTGCCAGCAGCCCAACCCCAGGGAACACTGAAGCTTTCTTT. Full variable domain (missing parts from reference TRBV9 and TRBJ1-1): DSGVTQTPKHLITATGQRVTLRCSPRSGDLSVYWYQQSLDQGLQFLIQYYNGEERAKGNILERFSAQQFPDLHSELNLSSLELGDSALYFCASSPTPGNTEAFFGQGTRLTVV.

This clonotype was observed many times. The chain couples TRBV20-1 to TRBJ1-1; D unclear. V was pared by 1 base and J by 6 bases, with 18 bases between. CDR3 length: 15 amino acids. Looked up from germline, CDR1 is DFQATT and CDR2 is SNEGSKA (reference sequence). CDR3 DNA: TGCAGTGCTAGAGGGTACGGACTCTTGACACCTGAAGCTTTCTTT. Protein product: CSARGYGLLTPEAFF.

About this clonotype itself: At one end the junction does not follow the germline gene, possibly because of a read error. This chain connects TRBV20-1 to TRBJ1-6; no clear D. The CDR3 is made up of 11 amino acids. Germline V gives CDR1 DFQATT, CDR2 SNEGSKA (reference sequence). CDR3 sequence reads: CSLQIWKPLNF. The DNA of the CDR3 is TGCAGCCTACAAATCTGGAAACCCCTTAACTTT.

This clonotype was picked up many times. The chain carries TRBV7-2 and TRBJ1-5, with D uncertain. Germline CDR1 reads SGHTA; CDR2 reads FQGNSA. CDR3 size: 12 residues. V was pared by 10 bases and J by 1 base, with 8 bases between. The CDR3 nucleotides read TGTGCCACCGCGCGGAGCAATCAGCCCCAGCATTTT. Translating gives CATARSNQPQHF.

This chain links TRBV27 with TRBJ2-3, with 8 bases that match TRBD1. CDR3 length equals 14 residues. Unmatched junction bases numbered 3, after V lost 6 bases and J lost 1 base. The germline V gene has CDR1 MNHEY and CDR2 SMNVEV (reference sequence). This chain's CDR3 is CASSRGRGTDTQYF. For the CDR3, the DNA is TGTGCCAGCAGCAGGGGGCGCGGCACAGATACGCAGTATTTT.

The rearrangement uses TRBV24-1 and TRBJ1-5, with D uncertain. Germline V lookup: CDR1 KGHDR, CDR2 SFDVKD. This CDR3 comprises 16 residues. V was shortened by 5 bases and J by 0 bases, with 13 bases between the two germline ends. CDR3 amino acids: CATSARRGDSNQPQHF. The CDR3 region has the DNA TGTGCCACCAGTGCCCGTCGCGGGGATAGCAATCAGCCCCAGCATTTT.

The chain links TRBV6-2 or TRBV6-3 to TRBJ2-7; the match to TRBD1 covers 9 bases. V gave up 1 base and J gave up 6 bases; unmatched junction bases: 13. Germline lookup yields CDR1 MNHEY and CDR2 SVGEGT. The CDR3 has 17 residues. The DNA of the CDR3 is TGTGCCAGCAGTTACTACGGCCCGACAGGGGGACCGGGCGAGCAGTACTTC. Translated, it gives CASSYYGPTGGPGEQYF.

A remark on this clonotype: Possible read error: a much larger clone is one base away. The CDR3 loop is CASSFGRGSEQFF. The CDR3 DNA sequence: TGTGCCAGCAGCTTTGGGCGGGGCAGTGAGCAGTTCTTC. The V call is TRBV7-8, the J call TRBJ2-1; maybe TRBD2 (6 bases). The CDR3 contains 13 residues. V lost 3 bases to trimming and J lost 9 bases, with 12 bases between them. The germline gives CDR1 SGHVS, CDR2 FQNEAQ.

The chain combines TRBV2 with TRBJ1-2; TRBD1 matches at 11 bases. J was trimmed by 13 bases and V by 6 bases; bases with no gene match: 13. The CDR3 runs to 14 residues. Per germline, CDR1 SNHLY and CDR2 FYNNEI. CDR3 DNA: TGTGCCAGCAGCCGCTGGGGACAGGGGGGTGCTGGCACCTTC. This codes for CASSRWGQGGAGTF. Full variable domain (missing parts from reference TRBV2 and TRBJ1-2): EPEVTQTPSHQVTQMGQEVILRCVPISNHLYFYWYRQILGQKVEFLVSFYNNEISEKSEIFDDQFSVERPDGSNFTLKIRSTKLEDSAMYFCASSRWGQGGAGTFGSGTRLTVV.

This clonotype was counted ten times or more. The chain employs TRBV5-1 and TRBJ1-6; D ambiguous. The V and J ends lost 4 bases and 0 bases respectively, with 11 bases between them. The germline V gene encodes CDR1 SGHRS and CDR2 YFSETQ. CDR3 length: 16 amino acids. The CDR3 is CASSLDTSSYNSPLHF. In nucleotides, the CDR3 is TGCGCCAGCAGCCTCGACACTAGCTCCTATAATTCACCCCTCCACTTT.

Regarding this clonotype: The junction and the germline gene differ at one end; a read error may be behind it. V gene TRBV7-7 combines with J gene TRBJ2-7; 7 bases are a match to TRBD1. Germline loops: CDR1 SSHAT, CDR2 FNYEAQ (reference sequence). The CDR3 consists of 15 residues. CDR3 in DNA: TGTGCTAGCAGCTTAGGGGACAGTGGGCCCTACGAGCAGTACTTC. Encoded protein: CASSLGDSGPYEQYF.

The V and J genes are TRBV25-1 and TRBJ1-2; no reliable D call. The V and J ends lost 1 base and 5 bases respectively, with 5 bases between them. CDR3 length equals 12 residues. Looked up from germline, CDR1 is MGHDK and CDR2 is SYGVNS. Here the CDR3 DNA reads TGTGCCAGCAGTGAATCGGGGTATGGCTACACCTTC. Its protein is CASSESGYGYTF.

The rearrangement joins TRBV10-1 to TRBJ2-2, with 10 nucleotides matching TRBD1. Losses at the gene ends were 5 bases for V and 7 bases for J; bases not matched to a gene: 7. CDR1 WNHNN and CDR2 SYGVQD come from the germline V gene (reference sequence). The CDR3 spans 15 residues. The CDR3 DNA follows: TGCGCCAGCAGTTACGGGACAGGGGAGGTCGGGGAGCTGTTTTTT. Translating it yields CASSYGTGEVGELFF.